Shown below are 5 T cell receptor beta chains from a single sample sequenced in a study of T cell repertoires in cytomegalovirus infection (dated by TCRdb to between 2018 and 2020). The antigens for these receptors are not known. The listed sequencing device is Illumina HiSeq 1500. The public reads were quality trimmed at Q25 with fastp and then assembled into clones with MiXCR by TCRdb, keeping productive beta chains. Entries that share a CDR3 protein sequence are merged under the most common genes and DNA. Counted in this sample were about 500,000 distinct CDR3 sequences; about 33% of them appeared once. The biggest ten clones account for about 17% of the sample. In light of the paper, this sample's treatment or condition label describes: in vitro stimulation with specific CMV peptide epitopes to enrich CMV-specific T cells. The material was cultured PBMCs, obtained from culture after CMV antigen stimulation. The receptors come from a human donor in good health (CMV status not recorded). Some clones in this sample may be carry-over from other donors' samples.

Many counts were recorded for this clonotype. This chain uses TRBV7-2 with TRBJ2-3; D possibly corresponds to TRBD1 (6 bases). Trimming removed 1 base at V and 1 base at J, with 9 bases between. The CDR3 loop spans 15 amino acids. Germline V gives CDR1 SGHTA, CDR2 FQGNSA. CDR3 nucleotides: TGTGCCAGCAGCTTAGACAGGGTACGCACAGATACGCAGTATTTT. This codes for CASSLDRVRTDTQYF.

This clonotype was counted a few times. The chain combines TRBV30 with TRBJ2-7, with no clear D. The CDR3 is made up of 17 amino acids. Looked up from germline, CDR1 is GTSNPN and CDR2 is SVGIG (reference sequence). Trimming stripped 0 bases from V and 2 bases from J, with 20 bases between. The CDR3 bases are TGTGCCTGGAGTGTACCCCCTACCCCATACAAAACCTACGAGCAGTACTTC. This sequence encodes CAWSVPPTPYKTYEQYF. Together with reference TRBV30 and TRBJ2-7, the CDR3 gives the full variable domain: SQTIHQWPATLVQPVGSPLSLECTVEGTSNPNLYWYRQAAGRGLQLLFYSVGIGQISSEVPQNLSASRPQDRQFILSSKKLLLSDSGFYLCAWSVPPTPYKTYEQYFGPGTRLTVT.

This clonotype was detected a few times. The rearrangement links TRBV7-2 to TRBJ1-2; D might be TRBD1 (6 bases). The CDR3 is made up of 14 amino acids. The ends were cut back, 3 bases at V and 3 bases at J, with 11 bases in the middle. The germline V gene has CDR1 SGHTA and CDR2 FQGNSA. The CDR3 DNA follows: TGTGCCAGCAGCTTCTTGGCAGGGGACTATGGCTACACCTTC. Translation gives CASSFLAGDYGYTF.

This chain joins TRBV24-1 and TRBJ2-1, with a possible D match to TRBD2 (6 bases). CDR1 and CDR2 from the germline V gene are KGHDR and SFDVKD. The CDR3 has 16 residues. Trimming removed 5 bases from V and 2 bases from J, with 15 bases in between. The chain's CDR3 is CATSVGSGRAYNEQFF. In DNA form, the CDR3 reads TGTGCCACCAGTGTCGGTAGCGGTAGAGCCTACAATGAGCAGTTCTTC.

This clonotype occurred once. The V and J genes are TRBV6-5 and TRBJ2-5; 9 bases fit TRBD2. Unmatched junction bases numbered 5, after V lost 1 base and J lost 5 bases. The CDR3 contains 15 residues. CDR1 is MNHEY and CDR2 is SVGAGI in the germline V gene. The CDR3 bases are TGTGCCAGCAGTTACTTAGGGCGGGAGGGGGAGACCCAGTACTTC. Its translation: CASSYLGREGETQYF.